This T cell receptor beta chain emerged from a study of regulatory T cells in long-lasting Graves disease. For the study at large: With positive TSH receptor antibodies and over 5 years of antithyroid drugs, Graves' disease was considered persistent. Findings of the study overall: Persistent disease showed a preference for TRBV28, TRBJ1-2 and TRBJ2-5.

This clonotype appeared a few times. Its target is not known. V shed 7 bases, J shed 1 base, and the junction held 10 bases outside the gene matches. The CDR3 is 17 amino acids. The V gene's germline CDR1 is KGHDR and CDR2 SFDVKD. Investigators prepared the TCR beta libraries by applying iRepertoire HTBI primers and Arm-PCR of CDR3 regions. MiXCR, applied by TCRdb to the multiplex PCR reads, yields one record per CDR3 protein. The repertoire holds 650,000 to 850,000 distinct CDR3 sequences, approximately 31% seen once, with 40% to 55% in the top ten. Indicated time point: persistent/refractory GD, antithyroid drugs over 5 years with positive TRAb. PBMCs were the source of the RNA used for TCR sequencing. Blood from the periphery, 8 to 9.5 milliliters in all, was drawn into EDTA tubes.

The clonotype was recovered from a female donor with Graves disease. The V gene is TRBV24-1, the J gene TRBJ1-1, with TRBD1 matching 11 bases. Material: peripheral blood mononuclear cells (PBMCs), obtained when the disease was refractory, from a patient treated with antithyroid drugs. Here the CDR3 reads CATRGQGAPAWNTEAFF. CDR3 bases: TGTGCCACCAGAGGACAGGGGGCACCGGCGTGGAACACTGAAGCTTTCTTT.